The present entry profiles one TCR beta chain with its context. Participant-reported clinical history was the basis for cohort assignment. Recovered status applied to Cohort 3 donors who had two consecutive negative PCRs. It also applied to those with clearance or with symptom resolution. TCRdb keeps only in-frame clones here, not all; method: immunoSEQ multiplex PCR. The sample consists of 490,000 or so clones, about 85% of them appearing once. This record comes from a study of blood T cell repertoires in COVID-19. Overall study: The United States, Italy and Spain were the sources of the acute and convalescent COVID-19 samples. T cells, B-cell-depleted T cells, or PBMCs supplied cDNA or gDNA.

V shed 2 bases and J 6 bases; nucleotides not matched to a gene: 12. This CDR3 spans 17 amino acids. Germline CDR1 LGHNA, CDR2 YNFKEQ. This TCR derives from an older woman who had recovered from COVID-19. The chain links TRBV4-2 to TRBJ2-1; 8 bases match TRBD2. Sequenced material: PBMCs or T cells enriched from blood (not recorded which). DNA for the CDR3: TGTGCCAGCAGCCAATGGGGGTCGGGACTAGTAGTCAATGAGCAGTTCTTC. Protein: CASSQWGSGLVVNEQFF.